This is a list of T cell receptor beta chains from one sample in a study of blood T cell repertoires in COVID-19. Some clones are missing from TCRdb's copy, which holds only in-frame ones; the method was immunoSEQ multiplex PCR. Here the sample spans approximately 220,000 clones, about 90% being singletons. The sequenced sample consisted of peripheral blood. The receptors shown here come from a woman between 50 and 59 years old with acute or convalescent COVID-19. Each CDR3 is given with its conserved first and last residue. Only some rows state a clone size, as once, few, many or a class for expanded clones.

V gene | CDR3 length | clone size | CDR3 protein
TRBV13 | 12 | . | CASSLEREEQYF
TRBV7-8 | 14 | . | CASSLKGGDQPQHF
TRBV7-2 | 17 | . | CASSLVLAGGFRETQYF
TRBV21-1 | 15 | . | CASSLREDSNQPQHF
TRBV5-1 | 14 | . | CASSSGGTNEKLFF
TRBV21-1 | 15 | . | CASSSPGGGNYGYTF
TRBV7-9 | 13 | few | CASSLEGGRELFF
TRBV18 | 14 | . | CASSSGPSNYGYTF
TRBV13 | 13 | . | CASSSGPGYEQYF
TRBV30 | 14 | . | CACPVVSGANVLTF
TRBV13 | 14 | . | CASSPGTDNQPQHF
TRBV24-1 | 15 | . | CATSDLQRRGQGQYF
TRBV11-2 | 19 | . | CASSYFPTGGLGGVDEQYF
TRBV3-1/TRBV3-2 | 16 | . | CASSQDRRVMNTEAFF
TRBV7-6 | 16 | few | CASSQLTSGGYNEQFF
TRBV21-1 | 13 | . | CAGRDNRSYEQYF
TRBV7-9 | 13 | . | CASSLGGGTEAFF
TRBV7-9 | 14 | . | CASSPRAGGDTQYF
TRBV7-2 | 15 | . | CASSLAPPQRQEQFF
TRBV6-6 | 17 | . | CASSQRTGGFPYNEQFF
TRBV7-9 | 15 | once | CASGRLAGGPQEQFF
TRBV7-2 | 16 | . | CASSSSSRDIGNTIYF
TRBV6-5 | 12 | . | CASSHLSGEQYF
TRBV2 | 14 | . | CASSERVAGQPQHF
TRBV7-2 | 16 | . | CASSPGDRGGTGELFF
TRBV2 | 15 | . | CASSLDRGINEKLFF